A single sample gave rise to the 3 T cell receptor beta chains below, sequenced in a study of T cell repertoires in cytomegalovirus infection. No antigen is known for these receptors. TCRdb re-derived calls from the reads in MiXCR, one entry per CDR3 protein. In the table there are hundreds of thousands of distinct CDR3 sequences, more than 30% of which are singletons. The sample was cultured PBMCs, taken from culture after CMV antigen stimulation. The receptor source for this set is a human donor in good health (CMV status not recorded). Some clones in this sample may be carry-over from other donors' samples.

V gene TRBV11-2 combines with J gene TRBJ2-7; possible D gene TRBD1, 5 bases. Germline-derived CDR1 and CDR2 are SGHAT and FQNNGV. The CDR3 is 12 residues long. Trimming stripped 6 bases from V and 6 bases from J, with 12 bases between. The CDR3 sequence is CASSPGASEQYV. CDR3 DNA: TGTGCCAGCAGTCCTGGGGCTAGCGAGCAGTACGTC.

This clonotype was recorded at least ten times. The gene calls are TRBV11-2 and TRBJ2-5; D assignment may be TRBD1 or TRBD2 (5 bases each). Looked up from germline, CDR1 is SGHAT and CDR2 is FQNNGV. Trimming took 0 bases from V and 6 from J, leaving 17 bases between them. This CDR3 is 16 amino acids long. CDR3 loop: CASSLEGLVGGKTQYF. In DNA form, the CDR3 reads TGTGCCAGCAGCTTAGAAGGCCTAGTTGGGGGAAAGACCCAGTACTTC.

The V and J genes are TRBV6-2 or TRBV6-3 and TRBJ2-1; 11 bases align to TRBD2. The ends lost 7 bases at V and 7 bases at J; junction bases unmatched: 12. CDR1 and CDR2 (germline): MNHEY, SVGEGT. This CDR3 region has 16 residues. CDR3 bases: TGTGCCAGCATTCCACTAGCGGGAGAGGGGTTGAATGAGCAGTTCTTC. Encoded protein: CASIPLAGEGLNEQFF.